The 25 T cell receptor beta chains presented below share a single source sample, sequenced in a study of blood T cell repertoires in COVID-19 (TCRdb year 2020). Receptor libraries were prepared by the immunoSEQ multiplex PCR assay. In TCRdb, the immuneACCESS table is reduced to in-frame sequences with V and J assigned. These tables do not hold every clone; where another copy was compared, an unresolved V gene accounts for under half, and the others remain unexplained. This sample comprises more than 70,000 clones, approximately 86% of them detected only once. The ten largest clones add up to 0.95% to 1.5% of the sample. The sample consisted of peripheral blood. The receptors originated from a man older than 75 with active or convalescent COVID-19.

The rearrangement uses TRBV28 and TRBJ2-1; the match to TRBD2 covers 12 bases. The CDR3 is made up of 16 amino acids. CDR1 and CDR2 from the germline V gene are MDHEN and SYDVKM. The trim removed 5 bases at V and 6 bases at J, leaving 8 bases unmatched. The CDR3 is CASSAFLAGGINEQFF. DNA for the CDR3: TGTGCCAGCAGTGCATTTCTAGCGGGAGGGATCAATGAGCAGTTCTTC. The variable domain in full, completed from reference TRBV28 and TRBJ2-1, reads DVKVTQSSRYLVKRTGEKVFLECVQDMDHENMFWYRQDPGLGLRLIYFSYDVKMKEKGDIPEGYSVSREKKERFSLILESASTNQTSMYLCASSAFLAGGINEQFFGPGTRLTVL.

In this sample, this clone turned up once. This chain joins TRBV2 and TRBJ2-7, with D maybe TRBD1 (5 bases). Germline CDR1 reads SNHLY; CDR2 reads FYNNEI. V lost 6 bases and J 1 base, leaving 10 bases between the germline ends. The CDR3 is 13 residues long. The CDR3 sequence is CASRGRDSYEQYF. The CDR3 coding sequence is TGTGCCAGCAGGGGGCGTGATTCCTACGAGCAGTACTTC.

J is TRBJ2-1 and V is TRBV4-1; the match to TRBD2 covers 9 bases. The CDR3 is made up of 17 amino acids. V lost 0 bases and J lost 7; bases outside the gene matches: 10. Germline CDR1 and CDR2: MGHRA and YSYEKL. CDR3 region: CASSQDRVSGSVNEQFF. The DNA for the CDR3 is TGCGCCAGCAGCCAAGATAGGGTTAGCGGGAGTGTGAATGAGCAGTTCTTC.

The J gene is TRBJ2-1, the V gene TRBV10-3; TRBD2 agrees at 12 bases. Germline V CDR1 and CDR2: ENHRY, SYGVKD. This CDR3 region has 14 residues. The J segment lost 6 bases and the V segment lost 8 bases, leaving 5 bases of the junction unmatched. The CDR3 loop reads CAIQLAGGANEQFF. DNA for the CDR3: TGTGCCATCCAACTAGCGGGAGGTGCCAATGAGCAGTTCTTC.

This clone was detected only a few times. The chain has TRBV4-2 and TRBJ1-1, with D perhaps TRBD1 (6 bases). The germline V and J ends were trimmed by 0 bases and 6 bases, with 14 bases remaining between them. The CDR3 contains 15 residues. Germline assignment: CDR1 LGHNA and CDR2 YNFKEQ. CDR3 nucleotide sequence: TGTGCCAGCAGCCAAGAGACAGGTTCGTCCGCTGAAGCTTTCTTT. It encodes CASSQETGSSAEAFF.

This clone turned up a few times. V usage is TRBV28 and J usage is TRBJ2-2; 7 bases line up with TRBD1. The CDR3 has 15 residues. From germline, CDR1 is MDHEN and CDR2 SYDVKM. Trimming took 4 bases from V and 3 from J; bases not matched to a gene: 5. CDR3 nucleotide sequence: TGTGCCAGCAGTTCGACAGGGTTAGACACCGGGGAGCTGTTTTTT. Translation: CASSSTGLDTGELFF. Full variable domain (remainder filled in from reference TRBV28 and TRBJ2-2): DVKVTQSSRYLVKRTGEKVFLECVQDMDHENMFWYRQDPGLGLRLIYFSYDVKMKEKGDIPEGYSVSREKKERFSLILESASTNQTSMYLCASSSTGLDTGELFFGEGSRLTVL.

J is TRBJ1-2 and V is TRBV28; 10 positions agree with TRBD1. The germline V gene has CDR1 MDHEN and CDR2 SYDVKM. V was pared by 8 bases and J by 4 bases, with 19 bases of the junction left unmatched. CDR3 length: 18 amino acids. CDR3 loop: CASCTYTGTGDLGYGYTF. CDR3 in DNA: TGTGCCAGCTGCACTTATACCGGGACAGGGGATCTCGGCTATGGCTACACCTTC.

V and J are TRBV6-2 or TRBV6-3 and TRBJ1-5; D possibly corresponds to TRBD1 (6 bases). The CDR3 has 15 residues. Trimming removed 6 bases from V and 4 bases from J, with 16 bases in between. Germline values: CDR1 MNHEY, CDR2 SVGEGT. The CDR3 here is CASSPMGAINQPQHF. As DNA, the CDR3 is TGTGCCAGCAGCCCCATGGGGGCTATTAATCAGCCCCAGCATTTT.

The genes are TRBV7-6 and TRBJ2-5; D is ambiguous. Deletions cut 0 bases from V and 5 bases from J, with 13 bases between. The CDR3 consists of 15 residues. CDR1 and CDR2 (germline): SGHVS, FNYEAQ. CDR3 bases: TGTGCCAGCAGCTTAGCGCGTGGTTCCGGGGAGACCCAGTACTTC. It yields the protein CASSLARGSGETQYF.

V and J are TRBV2 and TRBJ1-1; no definite D call. Germline V gives CDR1 SNHLY, CDR2 FYNNEI. V shed 6 bases and J shed 11 bases, with 19 bases lying between them. The CDR3 length is 13 residues. Here the CDR3 DNA reads TGTGCCAGCAGGGCGGAGGGAGCGTATGGGGCTTTCTTT. Protein sequence: CASRAEGAYGAFF.

The rearrangement joins TRBV15 to TRBJ2-1; 8 nucleotides match TRBD2. Looked up from germline, CDR1 is LNHNV and CDR2 is YYDKDF (reference sequence). The CDR3 loop spans 13 amino acids. The J segment lost 6 bases and the V segment lost 5 bases, leaving 3 bases of the junction unmatched. CDR3: CATSYGTSNEQFF. The CDR3 DNA reads as TGTGCCACCAGCTACGGGACTAGCAATGAGCAGTTCTTC.

The chain recombines TRBV15 with TRBJ2-5, with 10 bases identical to TRBD2. The CDR3 spans 17 residues. V lost 0 bases, J lost 6 bases, and 10 bases stayed unmatched. Germline-derived CDR1 and CDR2 are LNHNV and YYDKDF (reference sequence). CDR3 DNA sequence: TGTGCCACCAGCAGAGATTGGGCTAGCGGGAGTCTGAAGACCCAGTACTTC. Its protein is CATSRDWASGSLKTQYF. The complete variable domain, with remaining parts taken from reference TRBV15 and TRBJ2-5, reads DAMVIQNPRYQVTQFGKPVTLSCSQTLNHNVMYWYQQKSSQAPKLLFHYYDKDFNNEADTPDNFQSRRPNTSFCFLDIRSPGLGDTAMYLCATSRDWASGSLKTQYFGPGTRLLVL.

The J gene is TRBJ1-2, the V gene TRBV7-9, with 7 nucleotides matching TRBD1. Germline lookup yields CDR1 SEHNR and CDR2 FQNEAQ (reference sequence). CDR3 size: 14 residues. V gave up 7 bases and J gave up 7 bases; unmatched junction bases: 12. The CDR3 loop is CASNYLDRVGGYTF. In DNA, the CDR3 is TGTGCCAGCAACTACCTTGACAGGGTAGGTGGCTACACCTTC. The variable domain in full, with the rest retrieved from reference TRBV7-9 and TRBJ1-2, is DTGVSQNPRHKITKRGQNVTFRCDPISEHNRLYWYRQTLGQGPEFLTYFQNEAQLEKSRLLSDRFSAERPKGSFSTLEIQRTEQGDSAMYLCASNYLDRVGGYTFGSGTRLTVV.

This clone was found once. The gene calls are TRBV28 and TRBJ1-5, with D maybe TRBD1 (6 bases). V was clipped by 3 bases and J by 8 bases, with 14 bases between them. This CDR3 has 14 residues. CDR1 and CDR2 from the germline V gene are MDHEN and SYDVKM. CDR3 region: CASSFGGPLEPQHF. CDR3 coding DNA: TGTGCCAGCAGTTTCGGGGGGCCTTTGGAGCCCCAGCATTTT.

The chain joins TRBV6-2 or TRBV6-3 to TRBJ1-2, with D perhaps matching TRBD1 (5 bases). V lost 5 bases, J lost 3 bases, and 10 bases lay in between. CDR1 is MNHEY and CDR2 is SVGEGT in the germline V gene. There are 13 residues in the CDR3. The CDR3 reads CASSAQGDYGYTF. The CDR3 DNA follows: TGTGCCAGCAGTGCCCAAGGGGACTATGGCTACACCTTC.

J is TRBJ2-7 and V is TRBV7-8; D unclear. Germline-derived CDR1 and CDR2 are SGHVS and FQNEAQ. This CDR3 is built from 14 residues. The V gene lost 4 bases and the J gene lost 0 bases, with 10 bases spanning the gap. The CDR3 reads CASSSSAHSYEQYF. The CDR3 nucleotides are TGTGCCAGCAGCTCCAGCGCGCACTCCTACGAGCAGTACTTC. The full variable domain, in which reference TRBV7-8 and TRBJ2-7 provide the parts outside the CDR3, is GAGVSQSPRYKVAKRGQDVALRCDPISGHVSLFWYQQALGQGPEFLTYFQNEAQLDKSGLPSDRFFAERPEGSVSTLKIQRTQQEDSAVYLCASSSSAHSYEQYFGPGTRLTVT.

The genes are TRBV3-1 (or the pseudogene TRBV3-2) and TRBJ1-2, with a weak D call TRBD1 (5 bases). This CDR3 is 13 amino acids long. The V end lost 4 bases, the J end lost 4 bases, and 10 bases lay between the germline ends. Germline CDR1 and CDR2: LGHDT and YNNKEL (reference sequence). This CDR3 reads CASSPRDFYGYTF. The DNA of the CDR3 is TGTGCCAGCAGCCCCCGGGACTTCTATGGCTACACCTTC.

This chain joins TRBV19 and TRBJ1-2, with a weak D call TRBD1 (6 bases). Germline lookup yields CDR1 LNHDA and CDR2 SQIVND (reference sequence). V gave up 3 bases and J gave up 6 bases, with 11 bases separating them. CDR3 length: 13 amino acids. DNA for the CDR3: TGTGCCAGTAGTATGCGGGGGGCCCATGGCTACACCTTC. Translation gives CASSMRGAHGYTF.

This clone was recorded a few times. The chain is built from TRBV7-9 and TRBJ1-2, with a weak D call TRBD1 (6 bases). The CDR3 has 13 amino acids. The V and J ends lost 1 base and 4 bases respectively, with 7 bases between them. The germline V gene has CDR1 SEHNR and CDR2 FQNEAQ (reference sequence). The CDR3 region is CASSLGGGYGYTF. The CDR3 DNA reads TGTGCCAGCAGCTTAGGAGGGGGCTATGGCTACACCTTC.

This chain joins TRBV13 and TRBJ1-3; a weak D match, TRBD1 (5 bases). V gave up 4 bases and J gave up 0 bases, with 13 bases separating them. The CDR3 totals 16 residues. Germline values: CDR1 PRHDT, CDR2 FYEKMQ (reference sequence). CDR3 protein: CASSSIPGGSGNTIYF. The CDR3 nucleotides are TGTGCCAGCAGCTCTATTCCGGGGGGCTCTGGAAACACCATATATTTT.

The chain links TRBV5-1 to TRBJ1-1, with 10 bases that match TRBD1. This CDR3 is built from 15 residues. The J segment lost 5 bases and the V segment lost 1 base, leaving 5 bases of the junction unmatched. The germline V gene has CDR1 SGHRS and CDR2 YFSETQ. The CDR3: CASSLPGQGPTEAFF. CDR3 DNA: TGCGCCAGCAGCTTGCCGGGACAGGGGCCTACTGAAGCTTTCTTT.

V gene TRBV28 combines with J gene TRBJ2-2; D gene unclear. V was shortened by 2 bases and J by 2 bases, with 9 bases between the two germline ends. The length of the CDR3 is 15 residues. Germline CDR1 is MDHEN and CDR2 is SYDVKM. CDR3 sequence: CASSLGLFNTGELFF. The CDR3 bases are TGTGCCAGCAGTTTAGGGCTCTTCAACACCGGGGAGCTGTTTTTT.

V and J are TRBV7-8 and TRBJ2-1; D not resolved. Germline loops: CDR1 SGHVS, CDR2 FQNEAQ. V was cut by 1 base and J by 8 bases, with 12 bases left in between. The CDR3 spans 14 residues. The CDR3 is CASSLGSRSDEQFF. The CDR3 DNA sequence: TGTGCCAGCAGCTTAGGCTCTAGGTCCGATGAGCAGTTCTTC.

The chain has TRBV6-6 and TRBJ2-3; 7 nucleotides align to TRBD2. Trimming cost V 6 bases and J 0 bases; bases outside gene matches: 6. Germline V gene data show CDR1 as MNHNY and CDR2 as SVGAGI (reference sequence). The CDR3 is 15 residues long. Here the CDR3 DNA reads TGTGCCAGCAGCTCCTGGGGAGGGAGCACAGATACGCAGTATTTT. Translated: CASSSWGGSTDTQYF.

V gene TRBV5-4 combines with J gene TRBJ2-6; D call uncertain. V gave up 4 bases and J gave up 0 bases, with 11 bases separating them. The germline V gene has CDR1 SGHNT and CDR2 YYREEE (reference sequence). The CDR3 extends over 16 amino acids. The CDR3 sequence: CASSEAGRSGANVLTF. Written as DNA, the CDR3 is TGTGCCAGCAGCGAAGCCGGTCGCTCTGGGGCCAACGTCCTGACTTTC.